These T cell receptor beta chains were read from a single sample in a study of blood T cell repertoires in COVID-19. Assay: immunoSEQ multiplex PCR; the TCRdb copy retains only in-frame clones and omits some. The data show approximately 200,000 clones, roughly 87% seen once. Sample: PBMCs or T cells enriched from blood (not recorded which). The receptors stem from a woman aged 25 to 39 who had recovered from COVID-19. The CDR3 runs from the conserved cysteine through the conserved F or W.

TRBJ1-2 | TRBV3-1/TRBV3-2 | CASSPHADRGGGRYGYTF
TRBJ1-2 | TRBV7-2 | CASSEQTETNYGYTF
TRBJ2-1 | TRBV24-1 | CATSDSGLAISYNEQFF
TRBJ1-5 | TRBV29-1 | CSVGWGSGNQPQHF
TRBJ2-7 | TRBV4-1 | CASSRELAGESEQYF
TRBJ2-5 | TRBV19 | CASIGRNQETQYF
TRBJ2-5 | TRBV5-4 | CASSSGAGETQYF
TRBJ2-1 | TRBV25-1 | CASSEERTSGYNEQFF
TRBJ2-7 | TRBV7-2 | CASSFPPGEQYF
TRBJ2-6 | TRBV27 | CASSPETVRGQASGANVLTF
TRBJ1-6 | TRBV21-1 | CASRGRGYSNSYNSPLHF
TRBJ2-3 | TRBV11-3 | CASSLNQGMADTQYF
TRBJ2-7 | TRBV3-1/TRBV3-2 | CASSKASGTYEQYF
TRBJ2-2 | TRBV18 | CASSQSGTGTNTGELFF
TRBJ2-1 | TRBV10-3 | CAISESDGGVDEQFF
TRBJ2-1 | TRBV2 | CASSRGGTIPSNNEQFF
TRBJ2-3 | TRBV6-5 | CASRPSGMGDTQYF
TRBJ2-7 | TRBV28 | CASSPGQGGLAGIYEQYF
TRBJ2-7 | TRBV7-9 | CASSLGREGPPLGGYEQYF
TRBJ2-7 | TRBV4-1 | CASSQGGAYEQYF
TRBJ1-6 | TRBV19 | CASTAAGNGRSPLHF
TRBJ2-1 | TRBV14 | CASSQAGTRLVNEQFF
TRBJ1-1 | TRBV4-1 | CASSPRRYTEAFF
TRBJ1-6 | TRBV14 | CASSQGTANSPLHF
TRBJ2-1 | TRBV4-3 | CASSQEGLAYNEQFF
TRBJ1-5 | TRBV19 | CASSIGTGGQPQHF
TRBJ1-1 | TRBV4-3 | CASSQEQGREAFF
TRBJ2-3 | TRBV13 | CASLAGTDTQYF
TRBJ1-1 | TRBV24-1 | CATRDPGNTEAFF
TRBJ2-2 | TRBV5-1 | CASSFGGDTGELFF
TRBJ2-7 | TRBV11-2 | CASSLAGTGYYEQYF
TRBJ2-1 | TRBV2 | CASSEPLAGVNGEQFF
TRBJ2-7 | TRBV7-2 | CASSLAISGRSEQYF
TRBJ1-4 | TRBV13 | CASSLDNRPNEKLFF
TRBJ2-5 | TRBV6-5 | CASNTGQGARGTQYF
TRBJ2-2 | TRBV18 | CASSLGTGAAGELFF
TRBJ1-5 | TRBV7-9 | CASSSPAFGVAGPQHF
TRBJ2-1 | TRBV7-2 | CASSYSPRLAGYNEQFF
TRBJ1-4 | TRBV7-9 | CASSSKGGTDNEKLFF
TRBJ1-1 | TRBV5-1 | CASSLRGQGQAEAFF